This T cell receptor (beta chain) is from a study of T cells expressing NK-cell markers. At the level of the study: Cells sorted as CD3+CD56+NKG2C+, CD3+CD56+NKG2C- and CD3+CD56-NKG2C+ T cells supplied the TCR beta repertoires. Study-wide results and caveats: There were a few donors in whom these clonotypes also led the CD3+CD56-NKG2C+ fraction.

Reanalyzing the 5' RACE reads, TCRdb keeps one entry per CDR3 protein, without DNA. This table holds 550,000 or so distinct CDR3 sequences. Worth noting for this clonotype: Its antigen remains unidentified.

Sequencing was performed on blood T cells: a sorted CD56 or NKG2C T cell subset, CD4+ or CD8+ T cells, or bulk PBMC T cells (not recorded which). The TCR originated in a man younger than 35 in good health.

CDR3 sequence reads: CASSLSGVLAHYEQYF. The chain recombines TRBV7-2 with TRBJ2-7; no DNA is available, so the TRBD2 call from TCRdb remains unchecked. Per the germline V gene, CDR1 is SGHTA and CDR2 is FQGNSA. The CDR3 totals 16 residues.